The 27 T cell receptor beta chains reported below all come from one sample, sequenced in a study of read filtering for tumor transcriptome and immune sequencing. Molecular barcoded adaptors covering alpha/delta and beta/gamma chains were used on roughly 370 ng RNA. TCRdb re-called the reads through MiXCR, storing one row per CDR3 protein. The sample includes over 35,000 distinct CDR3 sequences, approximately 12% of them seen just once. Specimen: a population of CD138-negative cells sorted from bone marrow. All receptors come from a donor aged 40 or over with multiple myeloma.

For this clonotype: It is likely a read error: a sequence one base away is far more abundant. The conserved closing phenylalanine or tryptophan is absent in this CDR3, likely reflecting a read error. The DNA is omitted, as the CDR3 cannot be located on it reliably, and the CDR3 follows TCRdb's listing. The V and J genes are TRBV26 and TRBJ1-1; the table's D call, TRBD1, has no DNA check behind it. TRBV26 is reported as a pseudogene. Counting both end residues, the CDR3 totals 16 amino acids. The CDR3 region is CASSSPLGQGASEAFL.

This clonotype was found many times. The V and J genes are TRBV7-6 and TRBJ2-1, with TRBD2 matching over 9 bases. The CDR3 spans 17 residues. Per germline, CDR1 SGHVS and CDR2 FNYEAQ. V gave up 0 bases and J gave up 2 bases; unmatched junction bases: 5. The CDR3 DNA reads TGTGCCAGCAGCTTAGCGGGCGGGGGGGCCACCTACAATGAGCAGTTCTTC. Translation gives CASSLAGGGATYNEQFF.

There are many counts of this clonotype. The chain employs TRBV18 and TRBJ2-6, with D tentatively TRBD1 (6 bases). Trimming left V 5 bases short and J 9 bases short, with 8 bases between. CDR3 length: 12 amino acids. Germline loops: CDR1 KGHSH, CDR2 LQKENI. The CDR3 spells CASSGQYNVLTF. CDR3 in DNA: TGTGCCAGCTCAGGACAGTACAACGTCCTGACTTTC.

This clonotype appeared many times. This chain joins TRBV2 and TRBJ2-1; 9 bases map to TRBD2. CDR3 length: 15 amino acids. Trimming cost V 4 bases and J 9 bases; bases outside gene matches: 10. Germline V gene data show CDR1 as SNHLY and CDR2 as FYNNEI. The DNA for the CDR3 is TGTGCCAGCAGTGTTTGGGTAGCGGGGGAAGGTGAGCAGTTCTTC. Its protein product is CASSVWVAGEGEQFF.

The CDR3, as DNA: TGTGCCAGCAGTTTACAGCGGGGGGGAGATACGCAGTATTTT. Amino acid sequence: CASSLQRGGDTQYF. V is TRBV28 and J is TRBJ2-3, with 10 bases identical to TRBD2. The germline gives CDR1 MDHEN, CDR2 SYDVKM. This CDR3 contains 14 residues. V was clipped by 2 bases and J by 5 bases; unmatched bases: 1.

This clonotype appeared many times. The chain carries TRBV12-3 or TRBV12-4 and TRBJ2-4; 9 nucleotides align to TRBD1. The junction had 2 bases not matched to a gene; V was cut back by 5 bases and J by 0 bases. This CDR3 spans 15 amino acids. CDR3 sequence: CASSLTGGAKNIQYF. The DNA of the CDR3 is TGTGCCAGCAGTCTGACAGGGGGAGCCAAAAACATTCAGTACTTC.

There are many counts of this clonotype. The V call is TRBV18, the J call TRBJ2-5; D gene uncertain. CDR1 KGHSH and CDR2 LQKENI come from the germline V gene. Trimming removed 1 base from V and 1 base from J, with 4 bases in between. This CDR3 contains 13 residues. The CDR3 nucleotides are TGTGCCAGCTCACCACACTCCCAAGAGACCCAGTACTTC. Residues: CASSPHSQETQYF.

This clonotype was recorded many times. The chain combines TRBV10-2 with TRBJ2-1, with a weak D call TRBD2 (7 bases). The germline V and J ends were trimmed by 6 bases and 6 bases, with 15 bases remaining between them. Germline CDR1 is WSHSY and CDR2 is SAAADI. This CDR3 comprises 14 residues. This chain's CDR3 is CASREGGGLNEQFF. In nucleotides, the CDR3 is TGCGCCAGCAGGGAGGGGGGGGGCCTCAATGAGCAGTTCTTC.

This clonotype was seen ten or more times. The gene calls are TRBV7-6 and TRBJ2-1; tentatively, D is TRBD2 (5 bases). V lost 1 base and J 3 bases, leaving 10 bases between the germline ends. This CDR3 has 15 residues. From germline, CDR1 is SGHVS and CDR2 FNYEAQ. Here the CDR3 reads CASSLESGIYNEQFF. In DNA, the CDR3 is TGTGCCAGCAGCTTAGAGTCGGGGATCTACAATGAGCAGTTCTTC.

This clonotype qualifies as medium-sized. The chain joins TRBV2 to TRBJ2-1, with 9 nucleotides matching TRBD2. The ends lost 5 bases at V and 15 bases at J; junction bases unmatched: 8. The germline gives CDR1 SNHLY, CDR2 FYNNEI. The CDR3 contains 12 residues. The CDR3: CASSTTSGRPFF. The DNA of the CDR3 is TGTGCCAGCAGTACAACTAGCGGGCGGCCGTTCTTC.

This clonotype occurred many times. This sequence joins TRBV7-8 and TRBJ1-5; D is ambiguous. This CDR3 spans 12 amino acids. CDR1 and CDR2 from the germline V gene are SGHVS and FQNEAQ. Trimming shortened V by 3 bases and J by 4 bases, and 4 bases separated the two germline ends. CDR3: CASSLENQPQHF. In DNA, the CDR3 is TGTGCCAGCAGCTTGGAAAATCAGCCCCAGCATTTT. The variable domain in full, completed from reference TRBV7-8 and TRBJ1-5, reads GAGVSQSPRYKVAKRGQDVALRCDPISGHVSLFWYQQALGQGPEFLTYFQNEAQLDKSGLPSDRFFAERPEGSVSTLKIQRTQQEDSAVYLCASSLENQPQHFGDGTRLSIL.

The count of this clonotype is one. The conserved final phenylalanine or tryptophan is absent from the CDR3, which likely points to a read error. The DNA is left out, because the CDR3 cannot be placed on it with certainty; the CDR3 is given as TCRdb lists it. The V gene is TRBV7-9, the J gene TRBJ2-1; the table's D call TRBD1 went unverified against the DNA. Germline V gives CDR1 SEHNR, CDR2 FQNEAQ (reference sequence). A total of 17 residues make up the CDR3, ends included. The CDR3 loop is CASSSRDRGLLGNEQFL.

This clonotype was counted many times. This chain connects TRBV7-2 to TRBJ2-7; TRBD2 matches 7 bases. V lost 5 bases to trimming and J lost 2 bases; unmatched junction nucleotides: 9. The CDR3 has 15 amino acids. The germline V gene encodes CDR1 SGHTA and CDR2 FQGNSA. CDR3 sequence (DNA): TGTGCCAGCAGCATTACCAGACTAGCCGCCTACGAGCAGTACTTC. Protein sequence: CASSITRLAAYEQYF.

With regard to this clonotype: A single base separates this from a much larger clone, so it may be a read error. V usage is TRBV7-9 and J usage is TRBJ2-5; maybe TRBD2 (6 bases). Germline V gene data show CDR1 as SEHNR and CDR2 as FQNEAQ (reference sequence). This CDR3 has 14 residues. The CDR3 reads CASSFVGGAETQCF. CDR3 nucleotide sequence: TGTGCCAGCAGCTTTGTGGGGGGAGCGGAGACCCAGTGCTTC.

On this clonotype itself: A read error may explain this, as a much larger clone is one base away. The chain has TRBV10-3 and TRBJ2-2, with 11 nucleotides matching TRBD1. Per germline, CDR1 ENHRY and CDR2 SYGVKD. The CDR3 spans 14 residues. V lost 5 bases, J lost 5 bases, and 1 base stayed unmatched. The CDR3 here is CAISRDRGTGELFF. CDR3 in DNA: TGTGCCATCAGTAGGGACAGGGGGACCGGGGAGCTGTTTTTT.

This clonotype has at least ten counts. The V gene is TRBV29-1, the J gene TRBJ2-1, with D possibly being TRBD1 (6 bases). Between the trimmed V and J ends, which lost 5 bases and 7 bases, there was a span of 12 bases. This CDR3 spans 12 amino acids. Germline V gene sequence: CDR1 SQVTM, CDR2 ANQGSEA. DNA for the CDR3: TGCAGCGTTAATCAGGGGACGAATGAGCAGTTCTTC. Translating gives CSVNQGTNEQFF.

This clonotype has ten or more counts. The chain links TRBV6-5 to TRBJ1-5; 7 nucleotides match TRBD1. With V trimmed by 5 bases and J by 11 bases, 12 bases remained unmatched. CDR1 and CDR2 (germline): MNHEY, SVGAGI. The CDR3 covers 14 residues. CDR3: CASSPDREGVAQHF. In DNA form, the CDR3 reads TGTGCCAGCAGTCCAGACAGGGAAGGGGTAGCCCAGCATTTT.

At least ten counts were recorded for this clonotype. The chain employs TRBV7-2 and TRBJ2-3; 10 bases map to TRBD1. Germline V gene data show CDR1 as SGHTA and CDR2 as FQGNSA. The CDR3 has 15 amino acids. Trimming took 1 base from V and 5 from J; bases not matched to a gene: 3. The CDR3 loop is CASSLVGTGVDTQYF. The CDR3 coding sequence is TGTGCCAGCAGCTTAGTGGGGACAGGGGTAGATACGCAGTATTTT.

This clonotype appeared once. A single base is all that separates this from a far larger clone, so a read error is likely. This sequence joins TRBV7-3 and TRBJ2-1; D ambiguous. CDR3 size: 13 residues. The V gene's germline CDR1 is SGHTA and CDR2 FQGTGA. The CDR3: CASSLGPFNEQSF. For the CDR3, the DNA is TGTGCCAGCAGCTTAGGACCATTCAATGAGCAGTCCTTC.

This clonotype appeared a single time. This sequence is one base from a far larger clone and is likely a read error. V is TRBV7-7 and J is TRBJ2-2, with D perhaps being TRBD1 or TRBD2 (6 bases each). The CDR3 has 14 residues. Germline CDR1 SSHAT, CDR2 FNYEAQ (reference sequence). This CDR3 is CASSLAGGPGELVF. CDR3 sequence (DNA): TGTGCCAGCAGCTTAGCGGGGGGCCCCGGGGAGCTGGTTTTT.

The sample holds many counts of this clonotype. CDR3 DNA: TGTGCCAGCAGTGACCCAGGGGGCTGGGAGACCCAGTACTTC. Residues: CASSDPGGWETQYF. The chain employs TRBV2 and TRBJ2-5; 8 nucleotides line up with TRBD1. Trimming removed 3 bases from V and 5 bases from J; junction bases left unmatched: 5. Germline lookup yields CDR1 SNHLY and CDR2 FYNNEI. This CDR3 has 14 amino acids.

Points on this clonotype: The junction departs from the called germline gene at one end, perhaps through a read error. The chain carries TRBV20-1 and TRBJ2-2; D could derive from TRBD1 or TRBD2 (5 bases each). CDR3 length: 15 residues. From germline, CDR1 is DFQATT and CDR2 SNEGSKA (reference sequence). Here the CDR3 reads CSARGGKLDTWELFF. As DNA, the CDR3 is TGCAGTGCTAGAGGGGGGAAACTCGACACCTGGGAGCTGTTTTTT.

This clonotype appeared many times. In nucleotides, the CDR3 is TGCGCCAGCAGCTTGGCCCTCGGGTCGGAGACCCAGTACTTC. It yields the protein CASSLALGSETQYF. This chain joins TRBV5-1 and TRBJ2-5; D gene unclear. Trimming stripped 0 bases from V and 5 bases from J, with 11 bases between. The V gene's germline CDR1 is SGHRS and CDR2 YFSETQ. The CDR3 runs 14 residues.

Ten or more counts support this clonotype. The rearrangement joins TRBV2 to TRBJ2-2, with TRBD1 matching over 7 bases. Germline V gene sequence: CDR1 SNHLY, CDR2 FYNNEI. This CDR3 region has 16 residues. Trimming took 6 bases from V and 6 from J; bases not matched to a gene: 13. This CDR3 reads CASSISRGRPPGELFF. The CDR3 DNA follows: TGTGCCAGCAGCATATCTAGGGGGCGTCCCCCCGGGGAGCTGTTTTTT.

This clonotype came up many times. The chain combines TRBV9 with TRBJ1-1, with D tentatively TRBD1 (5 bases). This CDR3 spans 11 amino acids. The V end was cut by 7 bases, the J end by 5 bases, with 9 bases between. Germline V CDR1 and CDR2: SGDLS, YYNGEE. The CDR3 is CASGGRTEAFF. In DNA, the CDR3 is TGTGCCAGCGGGGGAAGGACTGAAGCTTTCTTT.

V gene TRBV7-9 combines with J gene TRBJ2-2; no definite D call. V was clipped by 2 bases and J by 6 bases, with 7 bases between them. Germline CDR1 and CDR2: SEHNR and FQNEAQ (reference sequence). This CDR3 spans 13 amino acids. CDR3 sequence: CASSLTTAGELFF. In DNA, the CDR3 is TGTGCCAGCAGCTTAACTACCGCCGGGGAGCTGTTTTTT.

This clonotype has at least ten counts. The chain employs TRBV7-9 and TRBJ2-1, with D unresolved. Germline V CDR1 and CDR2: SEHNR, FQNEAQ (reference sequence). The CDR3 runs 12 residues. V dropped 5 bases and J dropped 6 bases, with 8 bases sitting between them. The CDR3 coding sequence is TGTGCCAGCAGCCCCGGAAGCAATGAGCAGTTCTTC. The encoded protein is CASSPGSNEQFF. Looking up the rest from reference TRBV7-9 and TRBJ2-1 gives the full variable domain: DTGVSQNPRHKITKRGQNVTFRCDPISEHNRLYWYRQTLGQGPEFLTYFQNEAQLEKSRLLSDRFSAERPKGSFSTLEIQRTEQGDSAMYLCASSPGSNEQFFGPGTRLTVL.